This T cell receptor beta chain was identified during a study of monozygotic twins with inflammatory bowel disease. Study findings and constraints: Fewer shared clonotypes with others were found in IBD patients than in healthy twins, especially with disease activity. Immunosuppressive treatments differing between patients may have added repertoire variability.

Each UMI, carrying a 6-nucleotide sample barcode, came from template switching. One entry per CDR3 protein, without DNA, is what TCRdb gives after re-calling the 5' RACE reads. This listing includes over 200,000 distinct CDR3 sequences. Notes on this clonotype: Its antigen is undetermined.

This CDR3 is 14 amino acids long. The sample consisted of blood. This sequence was found in a human donor with ulcerative colitis or Crohn's disease, or a healthy co-twin of an affected twin (not recorded which). This chain uses TRBV12-3 or TRBV12-4 with TRBJ2-5; TCRdb proposes TRBD1, but this gene call is untestable without DNA. The CDR3 region is CASRSAPGPRAQYF.